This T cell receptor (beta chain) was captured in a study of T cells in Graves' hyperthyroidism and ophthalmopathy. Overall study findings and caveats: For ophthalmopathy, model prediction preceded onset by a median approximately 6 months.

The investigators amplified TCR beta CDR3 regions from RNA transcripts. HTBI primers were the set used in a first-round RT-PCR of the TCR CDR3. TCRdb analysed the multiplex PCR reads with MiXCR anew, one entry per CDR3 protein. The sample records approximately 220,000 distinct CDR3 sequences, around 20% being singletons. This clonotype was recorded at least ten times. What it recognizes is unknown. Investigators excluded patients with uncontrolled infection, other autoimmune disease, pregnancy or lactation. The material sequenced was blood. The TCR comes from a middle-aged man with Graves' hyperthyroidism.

The CDR3 region is CASSYSLGWDSPLHF. The CDR3 DNA reads as TGTGCCAGCAGTTACTCGTTGGGGTGGGATTCACCCCTCCACTTT. The chain is built from TRBV6-5 and TRBJ1-6; D call uncertain. Germline-derived CDR1 and CDR2 are MNHEY and SVGAGI. The V and J ends lost 0 bases and 8 bases respectively, with 11 bases between them. The CDR3 runs to 15 residues.